This entry describes one T cell receptor (beta chain). What it binds is unknown. One end of the junction fails to match germline, which may point to a read error. This record belongs to a study of T cell repertoires in cytomegalovirus infection. Overall study: Both CMV infection and a matching HLA type were indicated by public TCR beta signatures. Whole-study findings and limits: Frequencies of public TCR beta families were cumulated, and this identified carriers of CMV plus the relevant HLA. In two of eight donors, the top clonotype was HLA-C-restricted CMV-specific.

TCRdb reanalysed the reads using MiXCR and keeps one entry per CDR3 protein. Among around 740,000 distinct CDR3 sequences listed, 35% were seen once. CDR3 size: 16 residues. The germline gives CDR1 SGHVS, CDR2 FNYEAQ. The receptor comes from a human donor in good health (CMV status not recorded). Some clones in this sample may be carry-over from other donors' samples. Sequencing used PBMCs. The chain links TRBV7-6 to TRBJ2-1; no clear D gene. CDR3 sequence: CASSLAQEFSYNDPFF. CDR3 nucleotide sequence: TGTGCTAGCAGCTTAGCCCAAGAGTTCTCCTACAATGATCCGTTCTTC.